What follows are 25 T cell receptor beta chains derived from one specimen sequenced in a study of immune evolution from preneoplasia to lung adenocarcinoma (dated by TCRdb to the early 2020s). To prepare the library, the immunoSEQ multiplex PCR assay was applied. TCRdb stores this immuneACCESS table with in-frame sequences only. Part of the clones is absent; in the studies checked, under half of the shortfall reflects unresolved V genes, and no reason is known for the rest. The sample contains some 1,500 clones, under 85% of them found a single time. The top ten clones comprise around a tenth of the sample. Sequenced: FFPE atypical adenomatous hyperplasia tissue from the lung. The cell subset or site label here, explained by the study, means: atypical adenomatous hyperplasia (AAH), lung preneoplasia. The receptor source for this set is a person aged 65 to 85 with lung adenocarcinoma.

The chain joins TRBV5-4 to TRBJ2-3; D is unresolved. The CDR3 totals 12 residues. Per germline, CDR1 SGHNT and CDR2 YYREEE (reference sequence). Between the trimmed V and J ends, which lost 4 bases and 2 bases, there was a span of 5 bases. In nucleotides, the CDR3 is TGTGCCAGCAGCACAGACACAGATACGCAGTATTTT. Its translation is CASSTDTDTQYF.

The CDR3 coding sequence is TGTGCCAGCAGTGACTCGAGAAGGACTAGCACAGATACGCAGTATTTT. This translates into CASSDSRRTSTDTQYF. V usage is TRBV6-4 and J usage is TRBJ2-3; possible D gene TRBD2, 5 bases. V lost 0 bases to trimming and J lost 0 bases, with 10 bases between them. The length of the CDR3 is 16 residues. The germline V gene encodes CDR1 MRHNA and CDR2 SNTAGT.

The V call is TRBV27, the J call TRBJ2-1; D gene ambiguous. V lost 5 bases, J lost 4 bases, and 9 bases lay in between. The CDR3 consists of 13 residues. Germline V gives CDR1 MNHEY, CDR2 SMNVEV (reference sequence). In DNA form, the CDR3 reads TGTGCCAGCAGTCACCAGTGGTACAATGAGCAGTTCTTC. It codes for CASSHQWYNEQFF.

This clone was found a few times. This chain joins TRBV9 and TRBJ1-5, with a possible D match to TRBD1 (6 bases). The CDR3 has 14 amino acids. The V gene's germline CDR1 is SGDLS and CDR2 YYNGEE. V lost 0 bases to trimming and J lost 7 bases, with 11 bases between them. This chain's CDR3 is CASSVGDIVQPQHF. The CDR3 region has the DNA TGTGCCAGCAGCGTAGGGGACATAGTCCAGCCCCAGCATTTT.

V and J are TRBV7-9 and TRBJ2-7; D is unclear. The V gene lost 3 bases and the J gene lost 3 bases, with 9 bases spanning the gap. The germline V gene encodes CDR1 SEHNR and CDR2 FQNEAQ (reference sequence). The CDR3 runs to 13 residues. CDR3 sequence reads: CASSFGQDYEQYF. Here the CDR3 DNA reads TGTGCCAGCAGCTTCGGGCAGGACTACGAGCAGTACTTC.

About this clone: No conserved phenylalanine or tryptophan is present at the end of the CDR3, so a read error is the likely explanation. The DNA is left out, because the CDR3 cannot be placed on it with certainty; the CDR3 is given as TCRdb lists it. This chain joins TRBV7-3 and TRBJ1-2. From germline, CDR1 is SGHTA and CDR2 FQGTGA. The CDR3 spans 15 amino acids, including both terminal residues. CDR3 protein: CASSNTGGSLDGYIL.

The genes are TRBV29-1 and TRBJ2-5; 7 bases fit TRBD2. The CDR3 covers 14 residues. The J segment lost 4 bases and the V segment lost 7 bases, leaving 12 bases of the junction unmatched. Per germline, CDR1 SQVTM and CDR2 ANQGSEA. The CDR3 is CSAAGGGGGETQYF. The CDR3 bases are TGCAGCGCCGCCGGCGGCGGGGGTGGAGAGACCCAGTACTTC. Complete variable domain (other parts from reference TRBV29-1 and TRBJ2-5): SAVISQKPSRDICQRGTSLTIQCQVDSQVTMMFWYRQQPGQSLTLIATANQGSEATYESGFVIDKFPISRPNLTFSTLTVSNMSPEDSSIYLCSAAGGGGGETQYFGPGTRLLVL.

The chain recombines TRBV11-2 with TRBJ1-4; the D is unclear. Trimming stripped 1 base from V and 5 bases from J, with 11 bases between. The germline gives CDR1 SGHAT, CDR2 FQNNGV. CDR3 length equals 15 residues. CDR3 in DNA: TGTGCCAGCAGCTTAGGGGTACTGTCAAATGAAAAACTGTTTTTT. Translation: CASSLGVLSNEKLFF.

The chain carries TRBV30 and TRBJ2-7, with 8 bases identical to TRBD2. The CDR3 is 15 amino acids. The V segment lost 8 bases and the J segment 5 bases; nucleotides outside the gene matches: 17. CDR1 is GTSNPN, CDR2 SVGIG, per germline (reference sequence). The CDR3 spells CAALRGGAWGNEQYF. CDR3 nucleotides: TGTGCCGCGCTCCGGGGGGGGGCATGGGGGAACGAGCAGTACTTC.

V gene TRBV30 combines with J gene TRBJ1-2; the D is unclear. V was pared by 3 bases and J by 3 bases, with 5 bases between. The length of the CDR3 is 11 residues. Germline loops: CDR1 GTSNPN, CDR2 SVGIG (reference sequence). The CDR3: CAWRLDYGYTF. In nucleotides, the CDR3 is TGTGCCTGGAGGCTGGACTATGGCTACACCTTC. The full variable domain, its missing parts supplied by reference TRBV30 and TRBJ1-2, is SQTIHQWPATLVQPVGSPLSLECTVEGTSNPNLYWYRQAAGRGLQLLFYSVGIGQISSEVPQNLSASRPQDRQFILSSKKLLLSDSGFYLCAWRLDYGYTFGSGTRLTVV.

This rearrangement joins TRBV6-1 to TRBJ2-1; 11 bases fit TRBD2. The CDR3 extends over 20 amino acids. V lost 1 base and J lost 8; bases outside the gene matches: 19. Germline CDR1 and CDR2: MNHNS and SASEGT. Here the CDR3 DNA reads TGTGCCAGCAGTGAAGGGACAGGGAAATTTAGCGGGAGGGCCCTCGATGAGCAGTTCTTC. Protein sequence: CASSEGTGKFSGRALDEQFF.

The V call is TRBV27, the J call TRBJ2-7; 8 nucleotides align to TRBD1. CDR3 size: 15 residues. CDR1 MNHEY and CDR2 SMNVEV come from the germline V gene (reference sequence). The junction had 10 bases not matched to a gene; V was cut back by 3 bases and J by 6 bases. The CDR3 loop is CASSLSGQDFAEQYF. In DNA, the CDR3 is TGTGCCAGCAGTTTGTCGGGACAGGATTTTGCCGAGCAGTACTTC.

The chain couples TRBV27 to TRBJ2-7; tentatively, D is TRBD1 (6 bases). The germline V and J ends were trimmed by 6 bases and 3 bases, with 9 bases remaining between them. This CDR3 is built from 12 residues. Germline values: CDR1 MNHEY, CDR2 SMNVEV (reference sequence). The chain's CDR3 is CASRRTVYEQYF. In nucleotides, the CDR3 is TGTGCCAGCAGGAGGACAGTCTACGAGCAGTACTTC.

This sequence joins TRBV7-9 and TRBJ2-7; the D gene is possibly TRBD2 (6 bases). This CDR3 is built from 14 residues. V shed 3 bases and J shed 0 bases, with 9 bases lying between them. Per the germline V gene, CDR1 is SEHNR and CDR2 is FQNEAQ (reference sequence). CDR3 nucleotides: TGTGCCAGCAGCTTCGGAGGGAGCTCCTACGAGCAGTACTTC. Protein sequence: CASSFGGSSYEQYF.

The chain joins TRBV27 to TRBJ2-3, with D tentatively TRBD2 (5 bases). The CDR3 extends over 14 amino acids. V dropped 6 bases and J dropped 5 bases, with 15 bases sitting between them. From germline, CDR1 is MNHEY and CDR2 SMNVEV (reference sequence). CDR3 sequence: CASRTGIVGDTQYF. DNA of the CDR3: TGTGCCAGCAGGACCGGGATAGTCGGAGATACGCAGTATTTT.

The rearrangement links TRBV10-2 to TRBJ1-1; D unclear. There are 13 residues in the CDR3. Germline V gene lookup returns CDR1 WSHSY and CDR2 SAAADI. V lost 0 bases and J lost 3, with 5 bases in between. DNA of the CDR3: TGCGCCAGCAGTGAGTCCCCCGACACTGAAGCTTTCTTT. It translates to CASSESPDTEAFF.

DNA for the CDR3: TGTGCCAGCTCACCACCTACAGCGGGCAATGAGCAGTTCTTC. This translates into CASSPPTAGNEQFF. The chain employs TRBV18 and TRBJ2-1; D perhaps matches TRBD2 (6 bases). The CDR3 is 14 amino acids. Germline CDR1 is KGHSH and CDR2 is LQKENI. V lost 0 bases to trimming and J lost 6 bases, with 9 bases between them.

V gene TRBV29-1 combines with J gene TRBJ1-1; D gene uncertain. V dropped 0 bases and J dropped 1 base, with 15 bases sitting between them. This CDR3 region has 16 residues. From germline, CDR1 is SQVTM and CDR2 ANQGSEA. This chain's CDR3 is CSVEDAPLSPNTEAFF. The CDR3 DNA sequence: TGCAGCGTTGAAGATGCGCCGCTCAGCCCGAACACTGAAGCTTTCTTT.

The chain links TRBV21-1 to TRBJ2-5. TRBV21-1 is annotated as a pseudogene. This CDR3 spans 14 amino acids. CDR3 in amino acids: CASSNRAPGETQYF. In DNA, the CDR3 is TGTGCCAGCAGCAACCGGGCCCCAGGAGAGACCCAGTACTTC.

This clone showed up just a few times. This chain links TRBV4-1 with TRBJ2-1; D unresolved. Trimming left V 0 bases short and J 5 bases short, with 23 bases between. Germline V gene data show CDR1 as MGHRA and CDR2 as YSYEKL. The CDR3 runs 19 residues. CDR3 nucleotides: TGCGCCAGCAGCCAAGACCCCCCTAGAGAGGTATCCGCCCACAATGAGCAGTTCTTC. Translated: CASSQDPPREVSAHNEQFF.

The chain links TRBV7-2 to TRBJ2-1; possibly TRBD2 for D (5 bases). This CDR3 has 15 amino acids. Trimming removed 2 bases from V and 9 bases from J, with 17 bases in between. The V gene's germline CDR1 is SGHTA and CDR2 FQGNSA. The CDR3 here is CASSLSWRLGGEQFF. The DNA for the CDR3 is TGTGCCAGCAGCTTAAGCTGGCGGCTTGGAGGTGAGCAGTTCTTC.

With regard to this clone: Other DNA variants within this sample encode the same CDR3. V gene TRBV29-1 combines with J gene TRBJ1-1; no reliable D call. From germline, CDR1 is SQVTM and CDR2 ANQGSEA. Trimming pared 3 bases from V and 2 bases from J, leaving 1 base between. This CDR3 is built from 10 residues. The CDR3 region is CSVDNTEAFF. CDR3 sequence (DNA): TGCAGCGTTGATAACACTGAAGCTTTCTTT.

This chain links TRBV5-5 with TRBJ2-2, with D perhaps assigned TRBD1 or TRBD2 (5 bases each). The CDR3 totals 14 residues. Trimming took off 3 bases at V and 4 bases at J, with 10 bases between the two ends. In germline, CDR1 is SGHKS, CDR2 YYEKEE (reference sequence). For the CDR3, the DNA is TGTGCCAGCAGCTACGGGGCAGCCACCGGGGAGCTGTTTTTT. Its translation is CASSYGAATGELFF.

This clone occurred a few times. This rearrangement joins TRBV28 to TRBJ1-5; D uncertain. The CDR3 has 12 residues. Germline CDR1 MDHEN, CDR2 SYDVKM. Trimming cost V 0 bases and J 7 bases, with 4 bases left between them. The CDR3 coding sequence is TGTGCCAGCAGTTTATGGGGACAGCCCCAGCATTTT. Its protein product is CASSLWGQPQHF.

This chain links TRBV7-8 with TRBJ2-7, with D possibly being TRBD2 (5 bases). Germline V gives CDR1 SGHVS, CDR2 FQNEAQ. The CDR3 runs 15 residues. Deletions cut 8 bases from V and 0 bases from J, with 17 bases between. The CDR3 sequence is CASQRTGPSSYEQYF. The CDR3 bases are TGTGCCAGCCAAAGGACTGGACCCAGCTCCTACGAGCAGTACTTC. Complete variable domain (other parts from reference TRBV7-8 and TRBJ2-7): GAGVSQSPRYKVAKRGQDVALRCDPISGHVSLFWYQQALGQGPEFLTYFQNEAQLDKSGLPSDRFFAERPEGSVSTLKIQRTQQEDSAVYLCASQRTGPSSYEQYFGPGTRLTVT.